The rows below give T cell receptor beta chains drawn from one sample of a study of blood T cell repertoires in COVID-19. Only in-frame clones appear in the TCRdb table, and some are missing; sequencing was by immunoSEQ multiplex PCR. The sample carries some 460,000 clones, 87% recorded once. What was sequenced was PBMCs or T cells enriched from blood (not recorded which). Every receptor here comes from a young woman with acute COVID-19. CDR3s include the opening cysteine and the closing phenylalanine or tryptophan. The order of the fields is J gene, V gene, clone size, D gene, CDR3 protein, CDR3 DNA. A D gene is named only where the DNA matches it firmly. Expanded clones are given a class, and other clones once, few, many or no size at all.

>TRBJ2-5|TRBV24-1|.|.
CATSDLEETQYF
TGTGCCACCAGTGATTTAGAGGAGACCCAGTACTTC
>TRBJ1-6|TRBV19|.|.
CASSIAKAGTYNSPLHF
TGTGCCAGTAGTATAGCTAAGGCCGGGACCTATAATTCACCCCTCCACTTT
>TRBJ1-4|TRBV18|few|TRBD1
CASSPIPGQGNEKLFF
TGTGCCAGCTCACCTATACCGGGACAGGGAAATGAAAAACTGTTTTTT
>TRBJ2-1|TRBV27|.|TRBD2
CASSLPRGGDNEQFF
TGTGCCAGCAGTTTACCGAGGGGAGGGGACAATGAGCAGTTCTTC
>TRBJ1-5|TRBV27|.|.
CASSLTPGGVDQPQHF
TGTGCCAGCAGTTTAACCCCAGGAGGGGTGGATCAGCCCCAGCATTTT
>TRBJ2-7|TRBV5-1|.|.
CASSLVVTEYEQYF
TGCGCCAGCAGCTTGGTGGTGACAGAGTACGAGCAGTACTTC
>TRBJ2-2|TRBV28|.|TRBD1
CASSSPRQGRKTGELFF
TGTGCCAGCAGTTCTCCGCGACAGGGGAGGAAAACCGGGGAGCTGTTTTTT
>TRBJ2-3|TRBV5-1|.|.
CASSLVIGGRTDTQYF
TGCGCCAGCAGCTTGGTGATCGGGGGACGCACAGATACGCAGTATTTT
>TRBJ1-1|TRBV9|.|TRBD1
CASSVEQGGEAFF
TGTGCCAGCAGCGTAGAACAGGGGGGTGAAGCTTTCTTT
>TRBJ1-4|TRBV28|.|.
CASRPDRLNEKLFF
TGTGCCAGCAGGCCTGACAGATTAAATGAAAAACTGTTTTTT
>TRBJ2-5|TRBV7-2|.|TRBD1
CASSLAPGDRQETQYF
TGTGCCAGCAGCTTAGCGCCTGGGGACAGGCAAGAGACCCAGTACTTC
>TRBJ2-1|TRBV12-5|.|TRBD2
CASGLVNRVGGLAGGPQYNEQFF
TGTGCTAGTGGTTTGGTTAATCGTGTAGGGGGACTAGCGGGAGGGCCACAATACAATGAGCAGTTCTTC
>TRBJ2-4|TRBV6-5|.|TRBD2
CASSGGKAKNIQYF
TGTGCCAGCAGCGGGGGGAAAGCCAAAAACATTCAGTACTTC
>TRBJ1-1|TRBV18|.|.
CASSTDRNTEAFF
TGTGCCAGCTCGACGGACAGGAACACTGAAGCTTTCTTT
>TRBJ1-2|TRBV9|once|.
CASSVAGTNYGYTF
TGTGCCAGCAGCGTAGCAGGCACTAACTATGGCTACACCTTC
>TRBJ2-2|TRBV7-9|.|TRBD1
CASSPGQGSTGELFF
TGTGCCAGCAGCCCCGGACAGGGATCCACCGGGGAGCTGTTTTTT
>TRBJ2-5|TRBV28|few|.
CASSPLWTRIRYQDRVTQYF
TGTGCCAGCAGTCCCTTATGGACTCGAATTCGGTACCAAGATCGCGTGACCCAGTACTTC
>TRBJ2-2|TRBV10-3|.|TRBD1
CAISVTTGTGELFF
TGTGCCATCAGTGTAACGACAGGGACCGGGGAGCTGTTTTTT
>TRBJ1-5|TRBV18|once|.
CASSSGGQPQHF
TGTGCCAGCTCCTCGGGAGGGCAGCCCCAGCATTTT
>TRBJ1-5|TRBV27|.|.
CASSLASYQPQHF
TGTGCCAGCAGTTTAGCGAGTTATCAGCCCCAGCATTTT
>TRBJ2-1|TRBV27|.|TRBD2
CASSRPGLALYNEQFF
TGTGCCAGCAGTCGTCCGGGACTAGCGCTTTACAATGAGCAGTTCTTC
>TRBJ1-5|TRBV5-8|.|TRBD1
CASSRRDRVSGNQPQHF
TGTGCCAGCAGCCGCCGGGACAGGGTATCGGGCAATCAGCCCCAGCATTTT
>TRBJ1-1|TRBV20-1|.|.
CSAGEAFF
TGCAGTGCTGGGGAGGCTTTCTTT
>TRBJ2-2|TRBV9|.|TRBD2
CASSVVSGGVTGELFF
TGTGCCAGCAGCGTAGTAAGCGGGGGGGTAACCGGGGAGCTGTTTTTT
>TRBJ2-6|TRBV9|.|TRBD1
CASSIGTANSGANVLTF
TGTGCCAGCAGCATCGGGACAGCCAACTCTGGGGCCAACGTCCTGACTTTC
>TRBJ2-7|TRBV11-2|.|TRBD2
CASSRSGKEQYF
TGTGCCAGCAGCCGAAGCGGGAAAGAGCAGTACTTC
>TRBJ1-4|TRBV7-8|.|.
CASSVPGPRGLYEKLFF
TGTGCCAGCAGTGTCCCGGGCCCCAGGGGATTGTATGAAAAACTGTTTTTT
>TRBJ1-2|TRBV6-2/TRBV6-3|.|.
CASSSRSPDTPYGYTF
TGTGCCAGCAGTTCTAGAAGCCCGGACACTCCCTATGGCTACACCTTC
>TRBJ2-1|TRBV6-5|.|.
CASSPDGLGEQFF
TGTGCCAGCAGCCCAGACGGGTTGGGTGAGCAGTTCTTC
>TRBJ2-7|TRBV9|.|TRBD1
CASSVDIRGRDEQYF
TGTGCCAGCAGCGTAGACATCAGGGGGCGAGACGAGCAGTACTTC
>TRBJ2-1|TRBV19|.|.
CASGLTGSYNEQFF
TGTGCCAGTGGACTGACGGGGAGCTACAATGAGCAGTTCTTC
>TRBJ1-1|TRBV5-8|.|.
CASSLAGGGGTEAFF
TGTGCCAGCAGCTTGGCCGGGGGAGGGGGCACTGAAGCTTTCTTT
>TRBJ1-5|TRBV27|.|TRBD1
CASSTGTGARQPQHF
TGTGCCAGCAGCACCGGGACAGGGGCTCGTCAGCCCCAGCATTTT
>TRBJ1-1|TRBV6-1|.|.
CASSENGGVTEAFF
TGTGCCAGCAGTGAAAATGGGGGGGTCACTGAAGCTTTCTTT
>TRBJ1-1|TRBV6-5|few|.
CASSKTENTEAFF
TGTGCCAGCAGTAAGACAGAGAACACTGAAGCTTTCTTT
>TRBJ2-4|TRBV7-2|.|.
CASSVATQTKNIQYF
TGTGCCAGCAGCGTCGCGACACAAACCAAAAACATTCAGTACTTC
>TRBJ2-1|TRBV21-1|.|.
CASVKGGYNEQFF
TGTGCCAGTGTCAAGGGGGGGTACAATGAGCAGTTCTTC
>TRBJ2-3|TRBV10-2|.|.
CASSEYRGSDTQYF
TGCGCCAGCAGTGAGTACCGGGGTTCGGATACGCAGTATTTT
>TRBJ1-1|TRBV5-8|.|.
CASSWGGGNTEAFF
TGTGCCAGCAGCTGGGGCGGGGGAAACACTGAAGCTTTCTTT
>TRBJ2-1|TRBV7-9|.|TRBD2
CASSLGRGLAGPYNEQFF
TGTGCCAGCAGCTTAGGTCGGGGACTAGCGGGCCCTTACAATGAGCAGTTCTTC
>TRBJ2-3|TRBV2|.|.
CASSSTISTDTQYF
TGTGCCAGCAGTTCGACTATTAGCACAGATACGCAGTATTTT
>TRBJ1-3|TRBV14|.|.
CASSSPGSFSGNTIYF
TGTGCCAGCAGCTCCCCCGGGAGCTTCTCTGGAAACACCATATATTTT
>TRBJ1-2|TRBV20-1|once|.
CSAHRDGYTF
TGCAGTGCTCACAGGGATGGCTACACCTTC
>TRBJ1-5|TRBV7-2|.|TRBD1
CASSLETGGYQPQHF
TGTGCCAGCAGCTTGGAGACAGGGGGCTATCAGCCCCAGCATTTT
>TRBJ2-7|TRBV27|.|TRBD1
CASSLTGGYEQYF
TGTGCCAGCAGTTTAACAGGGGGTTACGAGCAGTACTTC
>TRBJ2-3|TRBV11-2|.|TRBD2
CASSLRVAGGLQDTQYF
TGTGCCAGCAGCTTACGGGTGGCGGGGGGGCTTCAAGATACGCAGTATTTT
>TRBJ2-7|TRBV7-2|.|.
CASSSKGSSYEQYF
TGTGCCAGCAGCTCCAAAGGGAGCTCCTACGAGCAGTACTTC
>TRBJ2-3|TRBV15|.|TRBD2
CATSRDLPGGPTDTQYF
TGTGCCACCAGCAGAGATCTGCCGGGAGGGCCCACAGATACGCAGTATTTT
>TRBJ2-7|TRBV10-3|.|.
CAITKTGSGDEQYF
TGTGCCATCACCAAGACGGGCTCGGGGGACGAGCAGTACTTC
>TRBJ1-2|TRBV5-4|.|TRBD1
CASSLEGAAGGYGYTF
TGTGCCAGCAGCTTGGAGGGGGCGGCAGGGGGCTATGGCTACACCTTC
>TRBJ2-7|TRBV7-9|.|.
CASTPLNYEQYF
TGTGCCAGCACCCCACTCAACTACGAGCAGTACTTC
>TRBJ2-2|TRBV6-4|.|.
CASSDSLLMSTGELFF
TGTGCCAGCAGTGACTCGTTACTGATGTCCACCGGGGAGCTGTTTTTT
>TRBJ2-3|TRBV12-5|.|.
CASGTSADTQYF
TGTGCTAGTGGTACTAGTGCAGATACGCAGTATTTT
>TRBJ1-6|TRBV10-3|once|TRBD1
CAISGGQYNSPLHF
TGTGCCATCAGTGGGGGACAGTATAATTCACCCCTCCACTTT
>TRBJ2-7|TRBV6-5|.|TRBD2
CASSYSVSGAYEQYF
TGTGCCAGCAGTTACTCCGTTAGCGGGGCCTACGAGCAGTACTTC
>TRBJ2-1|TRBV7-2|.|.
CASSPAGVSVNEQFF
TGTGCCAGCAGCCCTGCGGGTGTTAGTGTCAATGAGCAGTTCTTC
>TRBJ2-5|TRBV7-9|.|TRBD1
CASRLHTGVQETQYF
TGTGCCAGCAGGCTCCATACAGGGGTCCAAGAGACCCAGTACTTC
>TRBJ2-5|TRBV13|.|TRBD1
CASSPGQGLSQETQYF
TGTGCCAGCAGCCCAGGACAGGGTTTGAGTCAAGAGACCCAGTACTTC
>TRBJ1-6|TRBV5-8|once|.
CASSLGPPPLHF
TGTGCCAGCAGCTTGGGGCCACCGCCCCTCCACTTT
>TRBJ1-5|TRBV6-2/TRBV6-3|.|TRBD1
CASSVQQGAYSNQPQHF
TGTGCCAGCAGTGTCCAACAGGGGGCTTATAGCAATCAGCCCCAGCATTTT